Listed here is a single TCR beta chain. The antigen is not known. The germline V gene encodes CDR1 MNHEY and CDR2 SVGAGI. The CDR3 has 16 amino acids. The V and J ends lost 0 bases and 4 bases, in that order; junction bases with no gene match: 5. 13 Jbeta primers and 60 Vbeta primers were used for the PCR. Only in-frame clones appear in the TCRdb table, and some are missing; sequencing was by immunoSEQ multiplex PCR. The sample lists 100,000 to 150,000 clones, about three quarters seen once, with 1.2% in the top ten. The record originates from a study of cytomegalovirus exposure and HLA in healthy donors. Points from the study as a whole: Reportedly, diagnosis of cytomegalovirus status by the classifier showed high specificity and sensitivity. Exclusion as indistinguishable affected some V segments, including TRBV6-2 and TRBV6-3.

The TCR was taken from a female donor in good health and CMV-seronegative. Sequencing was performed on PBMCs. This chain connects TRBV6-5 to TRBJ2-1; 8 positions match TRBD2. CDR3 nucleotides: TGTGCCAGCAGTTACTCCGGGGGGGTAGGTTACAATGAGCAGTTCTTC. It yields the protein CASSYSGGVGYNEQFF.